Listed below are T cell receptor beta chains from one sample, sequenced in a study of monozygotic twins with inflammatory bowel disease. TCRdb reprocessed the 5' RACE reads; each CDR3 protein has one entry and no DNA is given. Its table lists 200,000 to 250,000 distinct CDR3 sequences. Sequenced sample: blood. Receptors were obtained from a human donor with ulcerative colitis or Crohn's disease, or a healthy co-twin of an affected twin (not recorded which). Each CDR3 is given with its conserved first and last residue.

TRBV20-1	TRBJ1-5	CSAPRRGSNQPQHF
TRBV7-2	TRBJ1-1	CASSEQGRNTEAFF
TRBV20-1	TRBJ1-5	CSAYRTLGMGNQPQHF
TRBV5-1	TRBJ2-1	CASSLEEGSYNEQFF
TRBV6-1	TRBJ1-3	CASSEHGSGNTIYF
TRBV10-3	TRBJ2-2	CAIGGGGTGELFF
TRBV28	TRBJ2-1	CASSLAGQGLYNEQFF
TRBV12-3/TRBV12-4	TRBJ1-2	CASRYRYYGYTF
TRBV5-1	TRBJ2-2	CASSRGTGDTGELFF
TRBV20-1	TRBJ1-2	CSARPGQGIYGYTF
TRBV6-2/TRBV6-3	TRBJ2-1	CASSQWAGDFSYNEQFF
TRBV2	TRBJ2-7	CASIGEGQGIYEQYF
TRBV7-8	TRBJ2-1	CASSLGRGPSYNEQFF
TRBV12-3/TRBV12-4	TRBJ1-2	CASSLSTGFGYTF
TRBV10-3	TRBJ1-6	CAISESGNRGTYNSPLHF
TRBV7-2	TRBJ1-4	CASSAPGQGIELFF
TRBV5-1	TRBJ1-2	CASSFGDGYYGYTF
TRBV20-1	TRBJ1-2	CSARAGYGYTF
TRBV25-1	TRBJ2-1	CASSDGTRQFF
TRBV3-1	TRBJ1-2	CASSQGGGTTYGYTF
TRBV10-3	TRBJ2-7	CAISEIGREQYF
TRBV19	TRBJ1-5	CASSRTVQQPQHF
TRBV12-3/TRBV12-4	TRBJ1-5	CASSSSNRGTNQPQHF
TRBV10-3	TRBJ2-7	CATGTGDTYEQYF
TRBV12-3/TRBV12-4	TRBJ2-1	CASSPGLAEQFF
TRBV6-2/TRBV6-3	TRBJ2-3	CATRLAPSDTQYF
TRBV11-1	TRBJ1-6	CASSHATTDSSYNSPLHF
TRBV10-3	TRBJ1-4	CAINREANEKLFF
TRBV6-1	TRBJ1-2	CASSRPGQGAGGVYGYTF
TRBV7-9	TRBJ2-7	CASSTISNLGSYEQYF
TRBV5-6	TRBJ2-6	CASSHPSGANVLTF
TRBV2	TRBJ1-2	CASSDRGDYGYTF
TRBV7-2	TRBJ2-1	CASSAHRTNNEQFF
TRBV2	TRBJ1-5	CASSGRNSNQPQHF
TRBV4-1	TRBJ2-5	CASSQVVLTGVETQYF
TRBV3-1	TRBJ2-7	CASSSLAGASYEQYF
TRBV29-1	TRBJ2-1	CSVVADSAYNEQFF
TRBV5-4	TRBJ2-3	CASSLGTSGSAGDTQYF
TRBV12-3/TRBV12-4	TRBJ1-3	CASSPTDRAGNTIYF
TRBV24-1	TRBJ2-1	CATSDLDYYEQFF
TRBV5-1	TRBJ1-1	CASSFPDGNTEAFF
TRBV3-1	TRBJ1-6	CASSQRAAGGNSPLHF
TRBV24-1	TRBJ1-5	CATSDSQGRRGPQHF
TRBV7-3	TRBJ2-3	CASSLTFRDTQYF
TRBV11-1	TRBJ2-1	CASSPRLTSGTTSSYNEQFF
TRBV30	TRBJ2-2	CAWSGGLARGELFF
TRBV10-2	TRBJ1-1	CASSTGTGDRGEAFF
TRBV5-1	TRBJ2-7	CASSEGRSYEQYF
TRBV12-3/TRBV12-4	TRBJ1-1	CASSTPKPGVAFF
TRBV6-6	TRBJ1-5	CASSYGAAEPQHF
TRBV29-1	TRBJ1-1	CSAITGTEAFF
TRBV23-1	TRBJ1-2	CASSQFSPRFYRGGYTF
TRBV19	TRBJ1-2	CASTQQARQGGSYGYTF
TRBV6-4	TRBJ2-3	CASSPGTGPDTQYF
TRBV7-3	TRBJ2-1	CASSKAPSGYNEQFF
TRBV6-2/TRBV6-3	TRBJ2-1	CASLPSAPYNEQFF
TRBV20-1	TRBJ2-1	CSAPNPAAGGRLWVSEQFF
TRBV6-5	TRBJ2-1	CASSSGRGVEQFF
TRBV5-1	TRBJ2-2	CASNRVQFNTGELFF
TRBV4-1	TRBJ1-6	CASSRGQGENSPLHF